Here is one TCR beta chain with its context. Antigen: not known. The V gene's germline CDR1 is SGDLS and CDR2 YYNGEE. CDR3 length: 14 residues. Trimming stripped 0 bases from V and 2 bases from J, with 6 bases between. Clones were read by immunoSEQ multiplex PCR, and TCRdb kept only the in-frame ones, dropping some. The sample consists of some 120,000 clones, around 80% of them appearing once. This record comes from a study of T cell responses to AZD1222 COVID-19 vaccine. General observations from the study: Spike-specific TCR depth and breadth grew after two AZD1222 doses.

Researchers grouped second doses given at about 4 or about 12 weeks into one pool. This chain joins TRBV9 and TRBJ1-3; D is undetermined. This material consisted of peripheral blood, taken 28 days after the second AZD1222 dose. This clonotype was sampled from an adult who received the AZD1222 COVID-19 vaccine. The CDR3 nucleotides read TGTGCCAGCAGCGTAGGAAGGGCTGGAAACACCATATATTTT. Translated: CASSVGRAGNTIYF.